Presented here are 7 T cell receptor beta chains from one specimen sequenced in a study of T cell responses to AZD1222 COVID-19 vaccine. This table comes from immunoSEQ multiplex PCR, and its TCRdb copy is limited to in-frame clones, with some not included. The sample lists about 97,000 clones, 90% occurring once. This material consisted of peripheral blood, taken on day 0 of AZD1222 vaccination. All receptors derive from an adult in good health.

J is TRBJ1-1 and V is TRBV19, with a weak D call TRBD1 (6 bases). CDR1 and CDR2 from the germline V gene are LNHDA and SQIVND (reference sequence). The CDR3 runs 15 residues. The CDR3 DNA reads TGTGCATCTGGGGGGCGCAGGGGAATGAACACTGAAGCTTTCTTT. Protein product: CASGGRRGMNTEAFF.

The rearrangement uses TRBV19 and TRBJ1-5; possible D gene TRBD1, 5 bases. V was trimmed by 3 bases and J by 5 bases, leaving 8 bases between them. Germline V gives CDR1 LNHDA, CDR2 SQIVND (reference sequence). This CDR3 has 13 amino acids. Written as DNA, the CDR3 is TGTGCCAGTAGTATGGGCAGGGATCAGCCCCAGCATTTT. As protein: CASSMGRDQPQHF.

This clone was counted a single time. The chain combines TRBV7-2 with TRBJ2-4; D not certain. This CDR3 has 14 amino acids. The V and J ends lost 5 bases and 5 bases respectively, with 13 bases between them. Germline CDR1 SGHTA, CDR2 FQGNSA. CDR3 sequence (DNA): TGTGCCAGCAGCCCCTCTGGCGCAGAAAACATTCAGTACTTC. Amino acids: CASSPSGAENIQYF.

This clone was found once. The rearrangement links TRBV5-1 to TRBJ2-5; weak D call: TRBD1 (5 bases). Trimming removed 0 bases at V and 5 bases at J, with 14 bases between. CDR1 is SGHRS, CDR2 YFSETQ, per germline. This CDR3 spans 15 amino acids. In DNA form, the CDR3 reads TGCGCCAGCAGCTTGGGTGAACTCCAGGGCGAGACCCAGTACTTC. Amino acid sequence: CASSLGELQGETQYF.

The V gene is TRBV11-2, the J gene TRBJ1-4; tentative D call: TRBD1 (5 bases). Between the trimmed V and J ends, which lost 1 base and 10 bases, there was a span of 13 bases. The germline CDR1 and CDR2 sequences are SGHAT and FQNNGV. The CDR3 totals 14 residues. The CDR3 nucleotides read TGTGCCAGCAGCTTAGTTCGGACCGGGGGAAAACTGTTTTTT. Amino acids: CASSLVRTGGKLFF.

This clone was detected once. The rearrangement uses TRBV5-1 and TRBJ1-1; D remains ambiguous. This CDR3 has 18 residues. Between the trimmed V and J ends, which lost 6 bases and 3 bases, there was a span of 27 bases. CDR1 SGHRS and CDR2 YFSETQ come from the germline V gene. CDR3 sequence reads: CASNPGGSPPGLDTEAFF. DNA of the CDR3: TGCGCCAGCAACCCCGGTGGTAGTCCGCCCGGGTTGGACACTGAAGCTTTCTTT.

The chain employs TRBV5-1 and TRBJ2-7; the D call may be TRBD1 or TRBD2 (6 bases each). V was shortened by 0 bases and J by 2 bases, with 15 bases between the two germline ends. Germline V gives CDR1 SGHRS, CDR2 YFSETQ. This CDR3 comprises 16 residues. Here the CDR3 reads CASSLDPGALTYEQYF. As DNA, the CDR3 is TGCGCCAGCAGCTTGGATCCGGGGGCGCTGACCTACGAGCAGTACTTC. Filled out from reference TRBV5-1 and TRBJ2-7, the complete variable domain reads KAGVTQTPRYLIKTRGQQVTLSCSPISGHRSVSWYQQTPGQGLQFLFEYFSETQRNKGNFPGRFSGRQFSNSRSEMNVSTLELGDSALYLCASSLDPGALTYEQYFGPGTRLTVT.